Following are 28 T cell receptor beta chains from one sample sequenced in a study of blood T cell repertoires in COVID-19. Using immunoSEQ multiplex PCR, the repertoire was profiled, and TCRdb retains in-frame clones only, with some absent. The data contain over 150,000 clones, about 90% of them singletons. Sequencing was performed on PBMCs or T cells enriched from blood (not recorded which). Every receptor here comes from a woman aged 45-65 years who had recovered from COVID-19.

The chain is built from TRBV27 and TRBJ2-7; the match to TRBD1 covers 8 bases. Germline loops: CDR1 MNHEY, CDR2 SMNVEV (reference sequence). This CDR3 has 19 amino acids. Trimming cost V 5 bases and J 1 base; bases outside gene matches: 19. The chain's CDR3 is CASSPGSIRDRRHSYEQYF. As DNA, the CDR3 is TGTGCCAGCAGTCCCGGAAGCATCCGGGACAGGAGACATTCCTACGAGCAGTACTTC.

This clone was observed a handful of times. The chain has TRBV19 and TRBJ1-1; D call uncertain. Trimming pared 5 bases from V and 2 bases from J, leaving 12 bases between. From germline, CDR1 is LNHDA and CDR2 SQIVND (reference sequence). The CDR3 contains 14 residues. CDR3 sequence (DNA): TGTGCCAGTAGTGTCCGGGTGACTAACACTGAAGCTTTCTTT. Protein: CASSVRVTNTEAFF.

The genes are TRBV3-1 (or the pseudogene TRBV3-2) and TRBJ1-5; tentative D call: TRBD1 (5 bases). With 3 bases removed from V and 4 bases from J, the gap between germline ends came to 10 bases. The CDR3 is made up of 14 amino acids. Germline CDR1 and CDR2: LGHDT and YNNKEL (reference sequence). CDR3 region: CASSQRDRNQPQHF. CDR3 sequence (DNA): TGTGCCAGCAGCCAGCGGGACCGAAATCAGCCCCAGCATTTT.

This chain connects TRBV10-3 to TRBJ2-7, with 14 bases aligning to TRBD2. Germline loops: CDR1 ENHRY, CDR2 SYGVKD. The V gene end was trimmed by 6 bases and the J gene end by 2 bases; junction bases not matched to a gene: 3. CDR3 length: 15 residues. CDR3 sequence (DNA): TGTGCCATCAGCGGGACTAGCGGGAGTACCTACGAGCAGTACTTC. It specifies CAISGTSGSTYEQYF.

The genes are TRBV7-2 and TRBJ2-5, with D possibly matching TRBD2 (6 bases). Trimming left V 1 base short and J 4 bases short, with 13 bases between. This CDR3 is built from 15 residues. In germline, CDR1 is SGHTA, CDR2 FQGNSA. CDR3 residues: CASSLGGVRRETQYF. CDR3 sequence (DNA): TGTGCCAGCAGCTTAGGCGGGGTACGTCGAGAGACCCAGTACTTC.

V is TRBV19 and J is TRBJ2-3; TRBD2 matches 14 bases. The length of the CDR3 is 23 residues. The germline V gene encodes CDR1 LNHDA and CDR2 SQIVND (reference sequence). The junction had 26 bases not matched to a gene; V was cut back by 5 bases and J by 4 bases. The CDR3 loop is CASSRDPIRLAGGPQRMSDTQYF. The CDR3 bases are TGTGCCAGTAGTCGAGACCCGATACGACTAGCGGGAGGGCCCCAACGCATGTCAGATACGCAGTATTTT.

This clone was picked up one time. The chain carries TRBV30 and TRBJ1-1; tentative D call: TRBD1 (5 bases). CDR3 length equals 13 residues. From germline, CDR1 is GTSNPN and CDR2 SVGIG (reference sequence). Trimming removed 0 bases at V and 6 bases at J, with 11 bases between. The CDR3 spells CAWSVSGAPEAFF. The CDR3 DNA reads TGTGCCTGGAGTGTAAGTGGGGCGCCTGAAGCTTTCTTT.

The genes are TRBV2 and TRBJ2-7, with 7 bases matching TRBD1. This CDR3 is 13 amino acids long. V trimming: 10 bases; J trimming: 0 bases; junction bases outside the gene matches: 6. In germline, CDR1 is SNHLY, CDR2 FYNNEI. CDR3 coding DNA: TGTGCCACGCGCCGGGACAGCTCCTACGAGCAGTACTTC. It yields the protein CATRRDSSYEQYF.

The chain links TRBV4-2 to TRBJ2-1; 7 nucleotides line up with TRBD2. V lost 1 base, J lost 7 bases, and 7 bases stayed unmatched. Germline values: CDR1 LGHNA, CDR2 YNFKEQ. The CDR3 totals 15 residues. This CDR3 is CASSQVGGSINEQFF. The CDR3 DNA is TGTGCCAGCAGCCAAGTTGGCGGGAGTATAAATGAGCAGTTCTTC.

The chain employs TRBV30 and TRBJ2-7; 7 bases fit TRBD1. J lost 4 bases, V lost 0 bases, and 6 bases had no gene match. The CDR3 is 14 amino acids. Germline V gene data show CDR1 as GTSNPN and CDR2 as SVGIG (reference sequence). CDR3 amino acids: CAWSVTGQHYEQYF. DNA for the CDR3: TGTGCCTGGAGTGTCACGGGACAGCATTACGAGCAGTACTTC.

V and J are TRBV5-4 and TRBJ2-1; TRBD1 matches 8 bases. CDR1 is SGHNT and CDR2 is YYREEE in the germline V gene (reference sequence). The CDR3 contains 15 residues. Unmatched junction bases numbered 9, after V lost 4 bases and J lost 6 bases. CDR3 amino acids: CASSVGTGGLNEQFF. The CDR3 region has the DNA TGTGCCAGCAGCGTTGGGACAGGAGGTCTCAATGAGCAGTTCTTC.

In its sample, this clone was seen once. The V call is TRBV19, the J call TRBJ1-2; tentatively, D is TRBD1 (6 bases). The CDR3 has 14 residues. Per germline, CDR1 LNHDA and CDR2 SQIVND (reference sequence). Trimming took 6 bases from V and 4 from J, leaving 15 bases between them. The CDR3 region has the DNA TGTGCCAGTAGAGCCGGGACACCATTCTATGGCTACACCTTC. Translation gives CASRAGTPFYGYTF.

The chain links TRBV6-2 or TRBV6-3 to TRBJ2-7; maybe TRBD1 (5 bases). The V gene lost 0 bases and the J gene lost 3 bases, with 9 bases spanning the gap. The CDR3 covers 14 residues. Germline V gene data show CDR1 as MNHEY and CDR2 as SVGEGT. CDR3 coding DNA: TGTGCCAGCAGTTACTCGGGTCAGGGCTACGAGCAGTACTTC. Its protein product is CASSYSGQGYEQYF.

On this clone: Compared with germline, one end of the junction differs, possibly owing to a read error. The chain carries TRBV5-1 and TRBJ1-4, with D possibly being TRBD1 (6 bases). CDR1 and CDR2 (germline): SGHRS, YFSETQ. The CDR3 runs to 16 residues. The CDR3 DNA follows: TGCGCCAGCAGCTTGGTGCCAGGGGCCTCTAAGGAAAAACTGTTTTTT. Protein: CASSLVPGASKEKLFF.

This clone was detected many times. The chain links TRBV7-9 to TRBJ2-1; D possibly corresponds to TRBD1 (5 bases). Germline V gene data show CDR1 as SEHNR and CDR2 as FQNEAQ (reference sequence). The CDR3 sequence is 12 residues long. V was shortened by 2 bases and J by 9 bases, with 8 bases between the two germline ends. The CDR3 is CASSLPGSEQFF. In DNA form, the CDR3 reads TGTGCCAGCAGCTTACCAGGGTCTGAGCAGTTCTTC.

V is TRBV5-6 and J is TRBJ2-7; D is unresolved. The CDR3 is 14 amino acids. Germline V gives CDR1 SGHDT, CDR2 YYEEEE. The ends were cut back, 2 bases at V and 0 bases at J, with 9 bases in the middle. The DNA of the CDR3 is TGTGCCAGCAGCTTAGGAGCGCGCTCCTACGAGCAGTACTTC. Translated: CASSLGARSYEQYF.

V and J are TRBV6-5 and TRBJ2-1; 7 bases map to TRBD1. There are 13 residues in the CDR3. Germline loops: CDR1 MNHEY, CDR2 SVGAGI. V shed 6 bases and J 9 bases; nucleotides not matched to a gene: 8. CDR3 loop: CASRIDRVGEQFF. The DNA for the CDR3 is TGTGCCAGCAGGATCGACAGGGTCGGTGAGCAGTTCTTC.

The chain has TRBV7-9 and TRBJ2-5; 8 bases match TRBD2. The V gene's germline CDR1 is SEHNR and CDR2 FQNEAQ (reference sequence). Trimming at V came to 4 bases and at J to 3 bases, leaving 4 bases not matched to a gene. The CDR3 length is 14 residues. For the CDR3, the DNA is TGTGCCAGCAGCTCAAGCGGGAGAAAAGAGACCCAGTACTTC. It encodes CASSSSGRKETQYF.

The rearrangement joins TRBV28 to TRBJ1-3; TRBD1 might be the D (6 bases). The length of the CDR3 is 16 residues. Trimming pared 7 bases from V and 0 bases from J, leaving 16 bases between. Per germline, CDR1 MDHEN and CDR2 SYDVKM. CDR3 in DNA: TGTGCCAGCACCGTATCGAGAGGGGGCTCTGGAAACACCATATATTTT. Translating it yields CASTVSRGGSGNTIYF.

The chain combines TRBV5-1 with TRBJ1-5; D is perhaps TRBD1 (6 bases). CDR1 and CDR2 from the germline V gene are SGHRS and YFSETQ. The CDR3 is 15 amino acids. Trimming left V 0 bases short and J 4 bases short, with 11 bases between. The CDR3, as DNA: TGCGCCAGCAGCTTGGGGGACACCGCTAATCAGCCCCAGCATTTT. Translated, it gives CASSLGDTANQPQHF.

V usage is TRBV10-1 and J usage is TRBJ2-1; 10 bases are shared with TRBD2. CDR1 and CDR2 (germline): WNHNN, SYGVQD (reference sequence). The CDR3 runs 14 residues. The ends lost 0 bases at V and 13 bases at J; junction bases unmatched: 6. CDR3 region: CASSESPSGSSQFF. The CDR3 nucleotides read TGCGCCAGCAGTGAGTCGCCTAGCGGGAGTTCCCAGTTCTTC.

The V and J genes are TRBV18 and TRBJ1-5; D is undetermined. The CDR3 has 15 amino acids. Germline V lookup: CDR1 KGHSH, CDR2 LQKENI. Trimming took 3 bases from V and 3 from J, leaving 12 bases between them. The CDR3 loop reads CASSPPGSLNQPQHF. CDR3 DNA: TGTGCCAGCTCACCCCCAGGCAGCCTCAATCAGCCCCAGCATTTT. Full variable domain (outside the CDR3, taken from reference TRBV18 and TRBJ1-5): NAGVMQNPRHLVRRRGQEARLRCSPMKGHSHVYWYRQLPEEGLKFMVYLQKENIIDESGMPKERFSAEFPKEGPSILRIQQVVRGDSAAYFCASSPPGSLNQPQHFGDGTRLSIL.

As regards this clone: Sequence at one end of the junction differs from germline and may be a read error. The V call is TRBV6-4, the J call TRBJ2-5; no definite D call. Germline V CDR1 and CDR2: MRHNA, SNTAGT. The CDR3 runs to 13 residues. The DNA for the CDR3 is TGCGTGCCAGCACAGCAGGTCCAAGAGACCCAGTACTTC. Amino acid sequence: CVPAQQVQETQYF.

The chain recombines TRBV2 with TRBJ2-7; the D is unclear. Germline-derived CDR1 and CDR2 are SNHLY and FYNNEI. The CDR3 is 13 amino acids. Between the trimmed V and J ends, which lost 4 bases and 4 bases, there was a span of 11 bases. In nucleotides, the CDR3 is TGTGCCAGCAGTGTTTTGGGCCGGTACGAGCAGTACTTC. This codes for CASSVLGRYEQYF.

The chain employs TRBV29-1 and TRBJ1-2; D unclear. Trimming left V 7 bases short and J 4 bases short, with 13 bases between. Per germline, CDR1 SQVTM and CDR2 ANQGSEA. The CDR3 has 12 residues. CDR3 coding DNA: TGCAGCGCCCTCCGGGAGCCCTATGGCTACACCTTC. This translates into CSALREPYGYTF.

The CDR3 DNA reads as TGCGCCAGCAGCAGAGAATACAGAGATACGCAGTATTTT. The encoded protein is CASSREYRDTQYF. The chain is built from TRBV5-1 and TRBJ2-3; D is undetermined. V was clipped by 4 bases and J by 5 bases, with 11 bases between them. CDR1 is SGHRS and CDR2 is YFSETQ in the germline V gene. The CDR3 totals 13 residues.

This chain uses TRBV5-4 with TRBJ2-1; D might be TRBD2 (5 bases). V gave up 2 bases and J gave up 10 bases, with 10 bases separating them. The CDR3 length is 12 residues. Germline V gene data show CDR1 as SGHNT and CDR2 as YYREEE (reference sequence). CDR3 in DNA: TGTGCCAGCAGCTTCACTAGTAGGGAGCAGTTCTTC. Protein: CASSFTSREQFF. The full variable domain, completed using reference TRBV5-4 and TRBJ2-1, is ETGVTQSPTHLIKTRGQQVTLRCSSQSGHNTVSWYQQALGQGPQFIFQYYREEENGRGNFPPRFSGLQFPNYSSELNVNALELDDSALYLCASSFTSREQFFGPGTRLTVL.

As DNA, the CDR3 is TGTGCCAGCAGCCAGGACATCAATCAGCCCCAGCATTTT. This gives the protein CASSQDINQPQHF. The V call is TRBV9, the J call TRBJ1-5; a weak D match, TRBD1 (5 bases). This CDR3 has 13 residues. Trimming cost V 4 bases and J 3 bases, with 8 bases left between them. Germline CDR1 is SGDLS and CDR2 is YYNGEE. The variable domain in full, with the rest retrieved from reference TRBV9 and TRBJ1-5, is DSGVTQTPKHLITATGQRVTLRCSPRSGDLSVYWYQQSLDQGLQFLIQYYNGEERAKGNILERFSAQQFPDLHSELNLSSLELGDSALYFCASSQDINQPQHFGDGTRLSIL.